These 5 T cell receptor beta chains came from one sample sequenced in a study of cytomegalovirus exposure and HLA in healthy donors. A multiplex PCR was run with 60 Vbeta primers and 13 Jbeta primers. The data were produced by immunoSEQ multiplex PCR, yet TCRdb's version contains in-frame clones alone and is incomplete. This table holds roughly 46,000 clones. The sequencing input was PBMCs. The receptors shown here come from a woman between 40 and 55 years old in good health and CMV-seronegative.

The V call is TRBV29-1, the J call TRBJ1-2, with TRBD1 matching over 8 bases. This CDR3 is 13 amino acids long. The germline CDR1 and CDR2 sequences are SQVTM and ANQGSEA. V was clipped by 0 bases and J by 8 bases; unmatched bases: 5. CDR3 sequence (DNA): TGCAGCGTTGAAGATGACAGGGGCGGAGGCTACACCTTC. This gives the protein CSVEDDRGGGYTF.

This chain links TRBV9 with TRBJ2-1, with TRBD1 identical over 8 bases. Germline V lookup: CDR1 SGDLS, CDR2 YYNGEE. V dropped 4 bases and J dropped 4; count of bases not matched to a gene: 16. The CDR3 runs to 18 residues. In nucleotides, the CDR3 is TGTGCCAGCAGCCATAATCGGGACAGGCCGGCCGGGTACAATGAGCAGTTCTTC. The encoded protein is CASSHNRDRPAGYNEQFF. The whole variable domain, remainder taken from reference TRBV9 and TRBJ2-1, is DSGVTQTPKHLITATGQRVTLRCSPRSGDLSVYWYQQSLDQGLQFLIQYYNGEERAKGNILERFSAQQFPDLHSELNLSSLELGDSALYFCASSHNRDRPAGYNEQFFGPGTRLTVL.

The chain couples TRBV6-5 to TRBJ2-5, with D unclear. The CDR3 spans 13 residues. Germline V CDR1 and CDR2: MNHEY, SVGAGI. V lost 2 bases to trimming and J lost 3 bases, with 7 bases between them. CDR3 protein: CASSYVLKETQYF. CDR3 nucleotides: TGTGCCAGCAGTTACGTACTAAAAGAGACCCAGTACTTC.

The V gene is TRBV4-2, the J gene TRBJ1-4; D may be TRBD1 (5 bases). From germline, CDR1 is LGHNA and CDR2 YNFKEQ. The CDR3 runs to 17 residues. V was trimmed by 0 bases and J by 4 bases, leaving 15 bases between them. CDR3 amino acids: CASSQEPSRGNNEKLFF. The CDR3, as DNA: TGTGCCAGCAGCCAAGAACCTAGTAGGGGTAATAATGAAAAACTGTTTTTT.

This chain uses TRBV27 with TRBJ1-2; unclear D gene. The CDR3 consists of 14 residues. Trimming removed 2 bases from V and 5 bases from J, with 12 bases in between. Looked up from germline, CDR1 is MNHEY and CDR2 is SMNVEV (reference sequence). CDR3 in amino acids: CASSLIRGLYGYTF. In nucleotides, the CDR3 is TGTGCCAGCAGTTTAATACGGGGTTTATATGGCTACACCTTC.